Sequencing of this T cell receptor (beta chain) was carried out in a study of T cells in Graves' hyperthyroidism and ophthalmopathy. Amplified TCR beta CDR3 regions came from RNA transcripts. The TCR CDR3 was amplified in a first-round RT-PCR using the HTBI primer set. Using its own MiXCR run on the multiplex PCR reads, TCRdb lists one record per CDR3 protein. Seen here are some 580,000 distinct CDR3 sequences, roughly 16% observed once, and the top ten hold more than 3%. The J segment lost 1 base and the V segment lost 8 bases, leaving 2 bases of the junction unmatched. The length of the CDR3 is 13 residues. The germline V gene encodes CDR1 SNHLY and CDR2 FYNNEI.

The chain uses TRBV2 and TRBJ2-5; TRBD2 matches at 9 bases. The TCR originated in a woman aged 40-49 years with Graves' ophthalmopathy. Sequences were obtained from blood. CDR3 bases: TGTGCCAGCGAGGGACTAGCCCAAGAGACCCAGTACTTC. Its protein product is CASEGLAQETQYF.